The 22 T cell receptor beta chains reported below all come from one sample, sequenced in a study of PD-1 blockade in classical Hodgkin lymphoma. Sequencing was performed with immunoSEQ multiplex PCR; in TCRdb, only in-frame clones are kept and a portion is missing. The top ten clones hold 20% of a sample with 110,000 or so clones, roughly nine tenths of them seen once. Every patient was affected by relapse after autologous stem cell transplantation, while exposure to brentuximab vedotin was not uniform. Source: peripheral blood mononuclear cells (PBMCs), taken before the second cycle of nivolumab. These receptors all come from a human donor with classical Hodgkin lymphoma.

The chain is built from TRBV10-3 and TRBJ2-7, with 8 nucleotides matching TRBD2. The CDR3 sequence is 14 residues long. V trimming: 3 bases; J trimming: 2 bases; junction bases outside the gene matches: 3. The germline V gene encodes CDR1 ENHRY and CDR2 SYGVKD. The CDR3 loop is CAISEGLAPYEQYF. DNA of the CDR3: TGTGCCATCAGTGAAGGACTAGCACCCTACGAGCAGTACTTC.

DNA of the CDR3: TGTGCCAGCAGCCTGCAGGAACAAGAGACCCAGTACTTC. Protein sequence: CASSLQEQETQYF. The V and J genes are TRBV5-8 and TRBJ2-5; D not certain. The CDR3 contains 13 residues. The germline V gene has CDR1 SGHTS and CDR2 YDEGEE. V was trimmed by 4 bases and J by 2 bases, leaving 9 bases between them.

The chain uses TRBV21-1 and TRBJ2-1; the table assigns TRBD1, which was not confirmed against the DNA. TRBV21-1 is described as a pseudogene. The CDR3 has 17 amino acids. CDR3 residues: CASSKEGDAYSYNEQFF. The CDR3 bases are TGTGCCAGCAGCAAAGAGGGGGATGCTTACTCCTACAATGAGCAGTTCTTC.

The genes are TRBV2 and TRBJ2-1, with TRBD2 identical over 8 bases. The CDR3 contains 17 residues. Germline CDR1 reads SNHLY; CDR2 reads FYNNEI. J lost 5 bases, V lost 6 bases, and 15 bases had no gene match. The CDR3, as DNA: TGTGCCAGCAGGCAGAGACTAGCGAGAAGGGATAACAATGAGCAGTTCTTC. Encoded protein: CASRQRLARRDNNEQFF.

This chain connects TRBV28 to TRBJ1-1; D is possibly TRBD1 (5 bases). Germline CDR1 reads MDHEN; CDR2 reads SYDVKM. V was pared by 5 bases and J by 11 bases, with 15 bases between. This CDR3 has 12 amino acids. The DNA for the CDR3 is TGTGCCAGCAGTCAGGTGGGGGTTAGTGCTTTCTTT. Translating gives CASSQVGVSAFF. The whole variable domain, filled in from reference TRBV28 and TRBJ1-1, reads DVKVTQSSRYLVKRTGEKVFLECVQDMDHENMFWYRQDPGLGLRLIYFSYDVKMKEKGDIPEGYSVSREKKERFSLILESASTNQTSMYLCASSQVGVSAFFGQGTRLTVV.

The chain joins TRBV4-3 to TRBJ1-2; no definite D call. V was shortened by 0 bases and J by 4 bases, with 21 bases between the two germline ends. This CDR3 is built from 18 residues. Looked up from germline, CDR1 is LGHNA and CDR2 is YSLEER. CDR3 protein: CASSQEFGGSVFSYGYTF. The CDR3 DNA is TGCGCCAGCAGCCAAGAGTTTGGCGGTTCGGTCTTCTCCTATGGCTACACCTTC.

The V gene is TRBV27, the J gene TRBJ2-3; 8 bases are shared with TRBD2. J gave up 5 bases and V 2 bases, and 6 bases lay outside the gene matches. CDR1 MNHEY and CDR2 SMNVEV come from the germline V gene (reference sequence). The CDR3 is made up of 15 amino acids. CDR3 DNA: TGTGCCAGCAGTTTAATCCATACTAGCGGAGATACGCAGTATTTT. This sequence encodes CASSLIHTSGDTQYF.

V and J are TRBV7-2 and TRBJ1-1; TRBD1 is a possible D gene (5 bases). CDR1 and CDR2 (germline): SGHTA, FQGNSA. This CDR3 comprises 15 residues. V lost 5 bases, J lost 6 bases, and 19 bases lay in between. Here the CDR3 reads CASSPPGTGKSEAFF. In DNA form, the CDR3 reads TGTGCCAGCAGCCCTCCCGGGACGGGAAAATCTGAAGCTTTCTTT.

The V call is TRBV10-1, the J call TRBJ1-2; 10 nucleotides align to TRBD1. With V trimmed by 7 bases and J by 2 bases, 13 bases remained unmatched. CDR1 is WNHNN and CDR2 is SYGVQD in the germline V gene (reference sequence). The CDR3 has 17 residues. The CDR3: CASIDRGRGIWNYGYTF. The CDR3 DNA sequence: TGCGCCAGCATCGACAGGGGGCGAGGGATATGGAACTATGGCTACACCTTC.

This clone was picked up one time. The V call is TRBV5-6, the J call TRBJ1-2; 9 bases agree with TRBD1. The CDR3 is 16 residues long. CDR1 and CDR2 from the germline V gene are SGHDT and YYEEEE. V trimming: 4 bases; J trimming: 0 bases; junction bases outside the gene matches: 7. The CDR3 coding sequence is TGTGCCAGCAGCCCGGGACAGGGAAGATCTAACTATGGCTACACCTTC. The encoded protein is CASSPGQGRSNYGYTF.

The genes are TRBV10-3 and TRBJ2-7; 7 nucleotides line up with TRBD2. Germline assignment: CDR1 ENHRY and CDR2 SYGVKD. The CDR3 has 13 residues. The J segment lost 6 bases and the V segment lost 10 bases, leaving 12 bases of the junction unmatched. This CDR3 is CASRSGMASEQYF. CDR3 nucleotides: TGTGCCAGCCGGAGCGGGATGGCTTCCGAGCAGTACTTC.

The chain employs TRBV28 and TRBJ1-2, with 7 bases aligning to TRBD1. The length of the CDR3 is 16 residues. CDR1 and CDR2 (germline): MDHEN, SYDVKM. The ends lost 1 base at V and 4 bases at J; junction bases unmatched: 9. CDR3 sequence: CASSLLTGQGGYGYTF. The DNA for the CDR3 is TGTGCCAGCAGTTTATTGACAGGGCAAGGGGGCTATGGCTACACCTTC.

The chain recombines TRBV6-4 with TRBJ1-1, with 8 bases aligning to TRBD1. The V gene end was trimmed by 6 bases and the J gene end by 3 bases; junction bases not matched to a gene: 9. The germline gives CDR1 MRHNA, CDR2 SNTAGT. The CDR3 has 15 amino acids. The CDR3 spells CASSATGVHDTEAFF. In DNA, the CDR3 is TGTGCCAGCAGCGCGACAGGGGTCCATGACACTGAAGCTTTCTTT.

CDR3 protein: CASSETGGGSYNEQFF. DNA for the CDR3: TGTGCCAGCAGTGAGACAGGGGGTGGGTCCTACAATGAGCAGTTCTTC. The chain carries TRBV6-1 and TRBJ2-1; 9 bases are shared with TRBD1. CDR1 and CDR2 (germline): MNHNS, SASEGT. CDR3 length: 16 residues. The V gene end was trimmed by 3 bases and the J gene end by 1 base; junction bases not matched to a gene: 4.

The genes are TRBV27 and TRBJ2-1, with 8 bases lining up with TRBD2. Per germline, CDR1 MNHEY and CDR2 SMNVEV (reference sequence). Germline trimming cut 5 bases from V and 2 bases from J; bases unmatched to any gene: 8. This CDR3 has 16 amino acids. This CDR3 is CASSPQGAGAYNEQFF. The CDR3 nucleotides are TGTGCCAGCAGTCCTCAGGGAGCGGGAGCCTACAATGAGCAGTTCTTC.

This rearrangement joins TRBV18 to TRBJ2-1; the D gene is possibly TRBD1 (5 bases). This CDR3 comprises 16 residues. Trimming cost V 3 bases and J 6 bases, with 18 bases left between them. In germline, CDR1 is KGHSH, CDR2 LQKENI. DNA of the CDR3: TGTGCCAGCTCACCCCCCTTTACCAGGGTGTCCAATGAGCAGTTCTTC. Protein: CASSPPFTRVSNEQFF. The full variable domain, completed using reference TRBV18 and TRBJ2-1, is NAGVMQNPRHLVRRRGQEARLRCSPMKGHSHVYWYRQLPEEGLKFMVYLQKENIIDESGMPKERFSAEFPKEGPSILRIQQVVRGDSAAYFCASSPPFTRVSNEQFFGPGTRLTVL.

The chain employs TRBV6-1 and TRBJ2-2; D is perhaps TRBD2 (5 bases). CDR3 length: 14 residues. Trimming took 2 bases from V and 5 from J, leaving 9 bases between them. Germline V gene lookup returns CDR1 MNHNS and CDR2 SASEGT. The DNA of the CDR3 is TGTGCCAGCAGTGAAATTTCGGGGACCGGGGAGCTGTTTTTT. Its protein product is CASSEISGTGELFF.

The chain combines TRBV15 with TRBJ2-1; 9 bases match TRBD2. Trimming removed 0 bases from V and 13 bases from J; junction bases left unmatched: 13. In germline, CDR1 is LNHNV, CDR2 YYDKDF (reference sequence). The CDR3 has 16 residues. CDR3 amino acids: CATSRDPLGGGETQFF. DNA of the CDR3: TGTGCCACCAGCAGAGATCCCCTGGGCGGGGGGGAAACACAGTTCTTC.

This clone appeared a single time. This chain joins TRBV2 and TRBJ2-3; weak D call: TRBD2 (6 bases). This CDR3 comprises 13 residues. Germline CDR1 and CDR2: SNHLY and FYNNEI. The V end was cut by 0 bases, the J end by 12 bases, with 13 bases between. CDR3 sequence: CASSEARGSGQYF. The CDR3 nucleotides are TGTGCCAGCAGTGAAGCGCGGGGATCGGGTCAGTATTTT.

The V call is TRBV5-1, the J call TRBJ1-2; TRBD1 might be the D (5 bases). The CDR3 extends over 13 amino acids. V shed 6 bases and J shed 8 bases, with 17 bases lying between them. CDR1 SGHRS and CDR2 YFSETQ come from the germline V gene. The CDR3 DNA follows: TGCGCCAGCACCATGGGACGTCTCAGAGGCTACACCTTC. Translating gives CASTMGRLRGYTF.

There are a few counts of this clone. This chain links TRBV19 with TRBJ2-2; D not resolved. CDR1 and CDR2 (germline): LNHDA, SQIVND (reference sequence). The CDR3 length is 13 residues. Trimming took 3 bases from V and 6 from J, leaving 8 bases between them. The CDR3 spells CASSMWGPGELFF. The CDR3 coding sequence is TGTGCCAGTAGTATGTGGGGTCCCGGGGAGCTGTTTTTT.

The rearrangement links TRBV4-2 to TRBJ2-3; D might be TRBD2 (5 bases). Between the trimmed V and J ends, which lost 0 bases and 4 bases, there was a span of 11 bases. The CDR3 has 15 amino acids. CDR1 and CDR2 from the germline V gene are LGHNA and YNFKEQ. In DNA form, the CDR3 reads TGTGCCAGCAGCCAAGATCCGCTAGCTGCAGATACGCAGTATTTT. Translated, it gives CASSQDPLAADTQYF.